These 25 T cell receptor beta chains were all obtained from the same sample, sequenced in a study of monozygotic twins with inflammatory bowel disease. After re-calling the 5' RACE reads, TCRdb lists one entry per CDR3 protein, DNA absent. The sample table sets out over 90,000 distinct CDR3 sequences. The sample consisted of blood. These receptors all stem from a human donor with ulcerative colitis or Crohn's disease, or a healthy co-twin of an affected twin (not recorded which).

The chain joins TRBV5-4 to TRBJ2-5; lacking DNA, the TRBD1 call made by TCRdb goes unchecked. Germline-derived CDR1 and CDR2 are SGHNT and YYREEE (reference sequence). CDR3 length: 12 amino acids. This CDR3 reads CASSSGTETQYF.

The chain combines TRBV18 with TRBJ2-1. Per the germline V gene, CDR1 is KGHSH and CDR2 is LQKENI. CDR3 length: 14 amino acids. CDR3 in amino acids: CASSLGRSYNEQFF.

The rearrangement joins TRBV7-8 to TRBJ2-7; the D call from TCRdb, TRBD1, cannot be confirmed without DNA. This CDR3 has 14 amino acids. Germline CDR1 SGHVS, CDR2 FQNEAQ. The CDR3 reads CASSLTRWADEQYF.

This chain connects TRBV7-2 to TRBJ2-3; TCRdb selects TRBD1, and the lack of DNA leaves this call unchecked. In germline, CDR1 is SGHTA, CDR2 FQGNSA. This CDR3 is 15 amino acids long. CDR3 residues: CASRPPGLSTDTQYF.

CDR3: CASSLKPTGSTPMNTEAFF. This chain joins TRBV27 and TRBJ1-1; TCRdb reports TRBD1, a call that lacks DNA to check it against. The CDR3 runs to 19 residues. Germline CDR1 is MNHEY and CDR2 is SMNVEV (reference sequence).

The rearrangement links TRBV29-1 to TRBJ2-2; with no DNA, the TCRdb D assignment of TRBD1 cannot be verified. The germline CDR1 and CDR2 sequences are SQVTM and ANQGSEA. The CDR3 totals 12 residues. This CDR3 reads CSVSRQTGELFF.

The chain carries TRBV19 and TRBJ2-7. There are 13 residues in the CDR3. Germline CDR1 LNHDA, CDR2 SQIVND (reference sequence). CDR3 sequence reads: CASRYGQNYEQYF.

CDR3 region: CSVERQGPSYEQYF. The rearrangement uses TRBV29-1 and TRBJ2-7; no DNA is available, so the TRBD1 call from TCRdb remains unchecked. The CDR3 loop spans 14 amino acids. CDR1 SQVTM and CDR2 ANQGSEA come from the germline V gene.

This chain connects TRBV11-2 to TRBJ2-4; TCRdb designates TRBD2, a call that cannot be tested without DNA. The CDR3 is 18 residues long. Germline loops: CDR1 SGHAT, CDR2 FQNNGV. The CDR3 protein is CASSLDGPSGGSKNIQYF.

The chain carries TRBV28 and TRBJ2-1. Germline assignment: CDR1 MDHEN and CDR2 SYDVKM. CDR3 length: 13 amino acids. CDR3 region: CASSYHPSNEQFF.

This chain connects TRBV25-1 to TRBJ1-4; TCRdb proposes TRBD1, but this gene call is untestable without DNA. This CDR3 region has 14 residues. CDR1 and CDR2 from the germline V gene are MGHDK and SYGVNS. CDR3: CASSETGFNEKLFF.

The gene calls are TRBV6-5 and TRBJ2-7; TCRdb's D call, TRBD1, is unchecked because there is no DNA. The V gene's germline CDR1 is MNHEY and CDR2 SVGAGI. The CDR3 runs to 11 residues. This CDR3 reads CASTQGFEQYF.

The chain combines TRBV13 with TRBJ2-3; TCRdb gives TRBD1 as the D gene, but with no DNA this cannot be confirmed. Germline-derived CDR1 and CDR2 are PRHDT and FYEKMQ (reference sequence). The CDR3 runs 20 residues. CDR3 amino acids: CASSWYGTTGTSTSTDTQYF. Full variable domain (remainder filled in from reference TRBV13 and TRBJ2-3): AAGVIQSPRHLIKEKRETATLKCYPIPRHDTVYWYQQGPGQDPQFLISFYEKMQSDKGSIPDRFSAQQFSDYHSELNMSSLELGDSALYFCASSWYGTTGTSTSTDTQYFGPGTRLTVL.

The chain uses TRBV3-1 and TRBJ2-7; the TCRdb D gene call, TRBD2, has no DNA to confirm it. This CDR3 is built from 15 residues. From germline, CDR1 is LGHDT and CDR2 YNNKEL (reference sequence). CDR3 sequence: CASSHSGPILHEQYF.

This chain connects TRBV5-6 to TRBJ1-1; with no DNA, the TCRdb D assignment of TRBD1 cannot be verified. The CDR3 runs 14 residues. Germline assignment: CDR1 SGHDT and CDR2 YYEEEE. CDR3 amino acids: CASSRGAGNTEAFF.

J is TRBJ2-7 and V is TRBV15; TCRdb designates TRBD1, a call that cannot be tested without DNA. There are 14 residues in the CDR3. From germline, CDR1 is LNHNV and CDR2 YYDKDF (reference sequence). This CDR3 reads CATSGRQGRYEQYF.

CDR3 sequence reads: CAISPGLVLDEQFF. The V gene is TRBV10-3, the J gene TRBJ2-1; the TCRdb D gene call, TRBD2, has no DNA to confirm it. Germline V lookup: CDR1 ENHRY, CDR2 SYGVKD. The CDR3 length is 14 residues.

This chain uses TRBV7-9 with TRBJ2-3; TCRdb outputs TRBD2, but without DNA this stays unchecked. Per germline, CDR1 SEHNR and CDR2 FQNEAQ (reference sequence). The CDR3 contains 16 residues. CDR3 amino acids: CASSLAWGTREDTQYF.

CDR3 amino acids: CASSPWGPSGVVQETQYF. This rearrangement joins TRBV7-3 to TRBJ2-5; TCRdb's assignment of TRBD2 cannot be checked, as there is no DNA. Germline lookup yields CDR1 SGHTA and CDR2 FQGTGA. There are 18 residues in the CDR3.

This rearrangement joins TRBV7-8 to TRBJ2-2; the D call of TRBD2 rests on TCRdb alone, since no DNA is present to check it. Germline CDR1 SGHVS, CDR2 FQNEAQ. The CDR3 covers 16 residues. The CDR3 protein is CASSFYYAGDDGELFF.

The chain recombines TRBV5-6 with TRBJ2-1; TCRdb gives TRBD1 as the D gene, but with no DNA this cannot be confirmed. The CDR3 covers 17 residues. Germline-derived CDR1 and CDR2 are SGHDT and YYEEEE. The chain's CDR3 is CASSLVSRGPNYNEQFF.

The chain uses TRBV28 and TRBJ2-1; TCRdb selects TRBD2, and the lack of DNA leaves this call unchecked. Germline V gene lookup returns CDR1 MDHEN and CDR2 SYDVKM. The length of the CDR3 is 19 residues. The CDR3 is CASSSPTFWGTFSYNEQFF.

The V gene is TRBV5-4, the J gene TRBJ2-3; no DNA is available, so the TRBD1 call from TCRdb remains unchecked. CDR1 is SGHNT, CDR2 YYREEE, per germline (reference sequence). The CDR3 contains 13 residues. CDR3 sequence reads: CASSSGSTDTQYF.

The chain joins TRBV11-2 to TRBJ2-5; TCRdb proposes TRBD2, but this gene call is untestable without DNA. The CDR3 runs 18 residues. The germline gives CDR1 SGHAT, CDR2 FQNNGV. CDR3 loop: CASSLVSTSGPREETQYF.

V gene TRBV10-3 combines with J gene TRBJ1-6; absent DNA, TCRdb's TRBD1 call cannot be checked. This CDR3 has 14 amino acids. The germline V gene has CDR1 ENHRY and CDR2 SYGVKD. The CDR3 loop reads CATPAEQNNSPLHF.